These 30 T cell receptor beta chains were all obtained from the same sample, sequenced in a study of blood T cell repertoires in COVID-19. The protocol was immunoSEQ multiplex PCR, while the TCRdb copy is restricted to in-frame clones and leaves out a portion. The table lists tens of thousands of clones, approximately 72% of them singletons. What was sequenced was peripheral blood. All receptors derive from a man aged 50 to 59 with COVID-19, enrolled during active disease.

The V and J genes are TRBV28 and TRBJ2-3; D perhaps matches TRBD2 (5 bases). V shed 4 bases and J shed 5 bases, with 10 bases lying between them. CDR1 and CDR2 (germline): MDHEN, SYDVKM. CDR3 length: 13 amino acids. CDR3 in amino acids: CASSSRDVDTQYF. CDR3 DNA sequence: TGTGCCAGCAGTTCCCGGGATGTAGATACGCAGTATTTT.

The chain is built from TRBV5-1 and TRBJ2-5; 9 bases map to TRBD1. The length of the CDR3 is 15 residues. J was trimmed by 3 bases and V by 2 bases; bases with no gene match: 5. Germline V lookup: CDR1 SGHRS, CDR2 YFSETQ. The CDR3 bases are TGCGCCAGCAGCTTTCTGACAGGGGGGGAAGAGACCCAGTACTTC. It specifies CASSFLTGGEETQYF.

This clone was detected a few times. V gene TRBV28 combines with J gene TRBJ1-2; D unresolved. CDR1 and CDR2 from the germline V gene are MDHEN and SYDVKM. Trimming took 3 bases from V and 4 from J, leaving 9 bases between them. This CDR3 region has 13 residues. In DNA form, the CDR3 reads TGTGCCAGCAGTTTCCCACAGATCTATGGCTACACCTTC. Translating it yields CASSFPQIYGYTF.

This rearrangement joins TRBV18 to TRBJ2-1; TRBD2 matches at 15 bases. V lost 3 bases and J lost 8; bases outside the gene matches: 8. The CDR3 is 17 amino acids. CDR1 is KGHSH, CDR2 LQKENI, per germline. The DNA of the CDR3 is TGTGCCAGCTCACCCTGGGGACTAGCGGGAGGTCTGGATGAGCAGTTCTTC. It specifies CASSPWGLAGGLDEQFF.

CDR3 sequence (DNA): TGTGCCAGCAGCTTAGAGGCGGGGCTCAACACAGATACGCAGTATTTT. It is translated as CASSLEAGLNTDTQYF. The V call is TRBV7-6, the J call TRBJ2-3; perhaps TRBD2 as D (6 bases). Germline values: CDR1 SGHVS, CDR2 FNYEAQ. The CDR3 has 16 residues. Trimming removed 1 base at V and 2 bases at J, with 13 bases between.

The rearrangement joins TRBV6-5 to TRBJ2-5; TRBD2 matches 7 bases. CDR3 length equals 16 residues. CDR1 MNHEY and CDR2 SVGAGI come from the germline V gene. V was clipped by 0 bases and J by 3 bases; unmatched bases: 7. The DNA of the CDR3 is TGTGCCAGCAGTTACTCTTTAGGCGGGGGAAAAGAGACCCAGTACTTC. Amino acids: CASSYSLGGGKETQYF.

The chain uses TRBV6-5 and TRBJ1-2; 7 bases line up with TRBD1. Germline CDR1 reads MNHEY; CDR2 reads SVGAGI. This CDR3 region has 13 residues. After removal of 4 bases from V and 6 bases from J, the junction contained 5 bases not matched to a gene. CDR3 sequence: CASSFRGQDGYTF. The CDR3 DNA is TGTGCCAGCAGTTTTAGGGGGCAGGATGGCTACACCTTC.

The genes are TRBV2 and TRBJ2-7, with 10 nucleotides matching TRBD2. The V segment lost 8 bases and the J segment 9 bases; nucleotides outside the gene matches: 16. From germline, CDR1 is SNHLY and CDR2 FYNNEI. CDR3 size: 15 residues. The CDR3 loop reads CASAGGLAGVEVQYF. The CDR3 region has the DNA TGTGCCAGCGCTGGGGGTCTAGCGGGAGTGGAGGTGCAGTACTTC.

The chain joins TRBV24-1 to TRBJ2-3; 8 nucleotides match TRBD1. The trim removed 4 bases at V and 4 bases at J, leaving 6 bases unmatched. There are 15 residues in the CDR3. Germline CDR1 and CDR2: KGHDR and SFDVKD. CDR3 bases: TGTGCCACCAGTGAACCAGGGGGCCGGGCAGATACGCAGTATTTT. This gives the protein CATSEPGGRADTQYF.

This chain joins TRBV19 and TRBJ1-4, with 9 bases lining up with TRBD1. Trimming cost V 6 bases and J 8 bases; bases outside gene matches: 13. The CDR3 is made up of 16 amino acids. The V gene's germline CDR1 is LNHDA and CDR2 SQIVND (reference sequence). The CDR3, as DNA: TGTGCCAGTAGCCCACTCTTCGGACAGGGGAGAGAAAAACTGTTTTTT. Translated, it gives CASSPLFGQGREKLFF.

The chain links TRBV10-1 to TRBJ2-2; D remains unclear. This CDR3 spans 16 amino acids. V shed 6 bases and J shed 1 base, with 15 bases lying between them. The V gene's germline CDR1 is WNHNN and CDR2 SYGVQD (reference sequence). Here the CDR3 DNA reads TGCGCCAGCAGCACAACACGTGGAGAGAACACCGGGGAGCTGTTTTTT. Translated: CASSTTRGENTGELFF.

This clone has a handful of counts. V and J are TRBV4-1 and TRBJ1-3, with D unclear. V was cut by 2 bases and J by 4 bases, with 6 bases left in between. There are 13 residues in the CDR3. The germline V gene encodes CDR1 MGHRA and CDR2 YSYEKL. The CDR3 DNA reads TGCGCCAGCAGCCAACTACAGGGAAACACCATATATTTT. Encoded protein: CASSQLQGNTIYF.

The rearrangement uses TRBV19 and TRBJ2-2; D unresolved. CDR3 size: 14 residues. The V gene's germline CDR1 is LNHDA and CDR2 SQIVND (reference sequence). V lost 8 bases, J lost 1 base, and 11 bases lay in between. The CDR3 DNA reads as TGTGCCAGTGCCCACCGCGGGAACACCGGGGAGCTGTTTTTT. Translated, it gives CASAHRGNTGELFF.

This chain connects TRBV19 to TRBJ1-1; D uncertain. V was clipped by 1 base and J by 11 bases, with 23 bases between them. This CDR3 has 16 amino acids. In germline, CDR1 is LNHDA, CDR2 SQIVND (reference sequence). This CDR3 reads CASSIGQDWLSGLAFF. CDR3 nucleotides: TGTGCCAGTAGTATAGGTCAGGACTGGCTCTCAGGTCTGGCTTTCTTT.

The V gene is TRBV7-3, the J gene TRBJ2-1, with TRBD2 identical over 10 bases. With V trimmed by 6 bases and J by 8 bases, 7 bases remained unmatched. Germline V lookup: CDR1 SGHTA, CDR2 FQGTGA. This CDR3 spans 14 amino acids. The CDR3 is CASSEREGLHEQFF. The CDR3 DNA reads TGTGCCAGCAGTGAGCGGGAGGGGCTCCATGAGCAGTTCTTC.

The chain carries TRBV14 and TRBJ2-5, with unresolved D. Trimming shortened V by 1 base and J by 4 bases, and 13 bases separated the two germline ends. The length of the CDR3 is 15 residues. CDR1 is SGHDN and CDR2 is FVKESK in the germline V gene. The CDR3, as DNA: TGTGCCAGCAGCCAAGGCAGAAGTGCAGGAGAGACCCAGTACTTC. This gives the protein CASSQGRSAGETQYF.

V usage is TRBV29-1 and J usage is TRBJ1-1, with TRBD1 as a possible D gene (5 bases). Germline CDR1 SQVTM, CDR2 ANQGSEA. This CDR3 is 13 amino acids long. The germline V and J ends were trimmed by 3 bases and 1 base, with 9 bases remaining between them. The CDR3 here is CSVDGQGNTEAFF. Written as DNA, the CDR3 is TGCAGCGTTGATGGGCAGGGGAACACTGAAGCTTTCTTT.

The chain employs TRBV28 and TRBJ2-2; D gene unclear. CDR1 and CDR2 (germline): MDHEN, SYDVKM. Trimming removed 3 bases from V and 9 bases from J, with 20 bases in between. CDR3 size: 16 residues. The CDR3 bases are TGTGCCAGCAGTTTTGGTGGCTGGGCCCAACCCAGGGAGCTGTTTTTT. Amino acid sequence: CASSFGGWAQPRELFF.

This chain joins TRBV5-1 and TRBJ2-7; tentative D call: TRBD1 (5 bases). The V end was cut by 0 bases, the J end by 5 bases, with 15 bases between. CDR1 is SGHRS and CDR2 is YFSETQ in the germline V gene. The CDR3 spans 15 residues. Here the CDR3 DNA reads TGCGCCAGCAGCTTGGGGGATCCCGGCAGGGACGAGCAGTACTTC. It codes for CASSLGDPGRDEQYF.

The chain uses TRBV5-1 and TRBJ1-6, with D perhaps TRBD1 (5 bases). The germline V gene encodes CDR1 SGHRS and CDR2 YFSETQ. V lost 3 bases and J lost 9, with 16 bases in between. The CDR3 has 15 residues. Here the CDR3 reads CASSSYEGASSPLHF. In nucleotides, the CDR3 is TGCGCCAGCAGCTCCTACGAAGGGGCGTCTTCACCCCTCCACTTT.

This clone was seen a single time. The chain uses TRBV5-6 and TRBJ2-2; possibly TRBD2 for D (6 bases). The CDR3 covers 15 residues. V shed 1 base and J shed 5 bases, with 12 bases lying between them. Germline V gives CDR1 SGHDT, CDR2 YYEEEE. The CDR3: CASSLRIAETGELFF. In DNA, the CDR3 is TGTGCCAGCAGCTTGAGGATAGCGGAAACCGGGGAGCTGTTTTTT.

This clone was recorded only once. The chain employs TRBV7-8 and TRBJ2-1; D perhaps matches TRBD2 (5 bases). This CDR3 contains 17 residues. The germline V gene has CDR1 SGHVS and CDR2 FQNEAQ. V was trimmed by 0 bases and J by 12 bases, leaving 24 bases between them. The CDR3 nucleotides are TGTGCCAGCAGCTTAGCCTGGGCGGGCCACCCTAGGGTTCGGCAGTTCTTC. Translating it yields CASSLAWAGHPRVRQFF.

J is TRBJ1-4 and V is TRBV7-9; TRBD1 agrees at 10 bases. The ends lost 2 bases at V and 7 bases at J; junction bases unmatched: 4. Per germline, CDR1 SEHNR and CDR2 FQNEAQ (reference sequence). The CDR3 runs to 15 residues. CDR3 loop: CASSLMGQGLEKLFF. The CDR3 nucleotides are TGTGCCAGCAGCTTAATGGGACAGGGGCTTGAAAAACTGTTTTTT.

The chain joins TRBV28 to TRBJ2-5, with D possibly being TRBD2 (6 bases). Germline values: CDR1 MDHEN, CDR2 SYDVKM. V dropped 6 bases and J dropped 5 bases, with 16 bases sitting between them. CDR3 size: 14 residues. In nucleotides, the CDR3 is TGTGCCAGCAGCAACGGAGGGGCACAGGAGACCCAGTACTTC. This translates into CASSNGGAQETQYF.

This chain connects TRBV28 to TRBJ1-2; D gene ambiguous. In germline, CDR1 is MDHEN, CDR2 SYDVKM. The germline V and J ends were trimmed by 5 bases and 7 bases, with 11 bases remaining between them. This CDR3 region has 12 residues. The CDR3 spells CASSPSVGGYTF. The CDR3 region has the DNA TGTGCCAGCAGTCCCTCGGTCGGTGGCTACACCTTC.

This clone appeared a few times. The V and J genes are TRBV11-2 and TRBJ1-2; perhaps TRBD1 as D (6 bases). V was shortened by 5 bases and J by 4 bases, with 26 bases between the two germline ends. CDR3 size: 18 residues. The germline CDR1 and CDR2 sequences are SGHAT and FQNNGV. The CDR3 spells CASSPKLNRGRGLYGYTF. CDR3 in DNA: TGTGCCAGCAGCCCAAAGCTTAATCGGGGGCGGGGGCTCTATGGCTACACCTTC. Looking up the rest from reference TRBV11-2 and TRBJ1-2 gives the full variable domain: EAGVAQSPRYKIIEKRQSVAFWCNPISGHATLYWYQQILGQGPKLLIQFQNNGVVDDSQLPKDRFSAERLKGVDSTLKIQPAKLEDSAVYLCASSPKLNRGRGLYGYTFGSGTRLTVV.

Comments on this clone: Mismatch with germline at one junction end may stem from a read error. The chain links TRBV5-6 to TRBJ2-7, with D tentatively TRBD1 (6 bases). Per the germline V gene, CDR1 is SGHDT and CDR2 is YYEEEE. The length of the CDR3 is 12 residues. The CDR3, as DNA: TGTGCCAGCAGTTTGGGACACTACGAGCAGTACTTC. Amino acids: CASSLGHYEQYF.

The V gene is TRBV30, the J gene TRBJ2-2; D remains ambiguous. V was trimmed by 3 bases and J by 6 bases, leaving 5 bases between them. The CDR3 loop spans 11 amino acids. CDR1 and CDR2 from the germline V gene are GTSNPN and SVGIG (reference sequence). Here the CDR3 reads CAWRGSGELFF. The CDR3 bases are TGTGCCTGGAGGGGCTCCGGGGAGCTGTTTTTT.

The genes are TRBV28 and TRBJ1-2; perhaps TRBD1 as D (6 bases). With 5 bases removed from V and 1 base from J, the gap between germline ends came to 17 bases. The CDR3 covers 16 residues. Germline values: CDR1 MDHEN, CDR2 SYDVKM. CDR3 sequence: CASSQSDRNFNYGYTF. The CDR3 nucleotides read TGTGCCAGCAGTCAGTCCGACAGGAACTTTAACTATGGCTACACCTTC.

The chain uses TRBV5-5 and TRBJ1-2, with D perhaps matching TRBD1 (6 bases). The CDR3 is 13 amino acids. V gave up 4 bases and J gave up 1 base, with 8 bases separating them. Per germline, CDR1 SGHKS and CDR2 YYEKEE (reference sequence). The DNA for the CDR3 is TGTGCCAGCAGCCCCAGGGGTAACTATGGCTACACCTTC. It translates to CASSPRGNYGYTF.